These T cell receptor beta chains were read from a single sample in a study of T cell responses to AZD1222 COVID-19 vaccine. The data were produced by immunoSEQ multiplex PCR, yet TCRdb's version contains in-frame clones alone and is incomplete. The sample has over 100,000 clones, approximately 91% seen once. Here the sequenced sample was peripheral blood, taken 28 days after the second AZD1222 dose. These receptors originate from an adult who received the AZD1222 COVID-19 vaccine. Each CDR3 is given with its conserved first and last residue.

TRBV19	TRBJ2-7	CASSIFGQRGSYEQYF
TRBV5-1	TRBJ2-7	CASSLTGDNSYEQYF
TRBV5-8	TRBJ2-3	CASSPRPYTSTDTQYF
TRBV2	TRBJ2-5	CASTRTEQETQYF
TRBV10-3	TRBJ1-6	CAIRTGVNSPLHF
TRBV7-3	TRBJ2-7	CASSDGQGAEQYF
TRBV5-1	TRBJ1-1	CASSLSGDTEAFF
TRBV3-1/TRBV3-2	TRBJ2-1	CASSRGSQEQFF
TRBV3-1/TRBV3-2	TRBJ1-6	CASSQGTGGRPLHF
TRBV27	TRBJ1-2	CASSYTRQVRGYTF
TRBV19	TRBJ2-3	CASSIGGSGPDTQYF
TRBV5-5	TRBJ2-1	CASSLEDVGLNEQFF
TRBV5-6	TRBJ2-1	CASSLFGPPGRNEQFF
TRBV27	TRBJ2-1	CASSTKTSGRVSYNEQFF
TRBV6-6	TRBJ1-1	CASSWTGGRLTEAFF
TRBV7-9	TRBJ1-4	CASLGGSEKLFF
TRBV27	TRBJ2-1	CASSSGTSGGNEQFF
TRBV5-1	TRBJ2-7	CASSLAQGQGPYEQYF
TRBV5-5	TRBJ2-1	CASSLGGSTSYNEQFF
TRBV7-7	TRBJ2-7	CASSFGPAYEQYF
TRBV30	TRBJ2-7	CAFQKRARLGNYEQYF
TRBV9	TRBJ1-2	CASSPRTASLTGYTF